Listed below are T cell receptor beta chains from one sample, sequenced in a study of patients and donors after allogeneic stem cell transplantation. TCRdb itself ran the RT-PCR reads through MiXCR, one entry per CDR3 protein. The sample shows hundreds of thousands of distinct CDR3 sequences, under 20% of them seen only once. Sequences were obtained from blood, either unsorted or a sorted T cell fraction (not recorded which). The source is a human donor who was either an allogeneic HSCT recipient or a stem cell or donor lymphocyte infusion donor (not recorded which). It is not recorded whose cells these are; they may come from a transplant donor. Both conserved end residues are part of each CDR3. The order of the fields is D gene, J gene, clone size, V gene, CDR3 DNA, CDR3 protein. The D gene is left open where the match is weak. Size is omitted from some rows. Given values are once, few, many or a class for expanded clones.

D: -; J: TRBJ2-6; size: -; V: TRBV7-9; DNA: TGTGCCAGCAGCTTAGTCACCTCCGGTGCCAACGTCCTGACTTTC; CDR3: CASSLVTSGANVLTF
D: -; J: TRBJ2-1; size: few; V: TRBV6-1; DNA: TGTGCCAGCAGTCCCCCTTGGGGGTTTGGGTACAATGAGCAGTTCTTC; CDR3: CASSPPWGFGYNEQFF
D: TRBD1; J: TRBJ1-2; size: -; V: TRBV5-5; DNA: TGTGCCAGCAGCTGGAGACAGGGTCAACATAACTATGGCTACACCTTC; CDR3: CASSWRQGQHNYGYTF
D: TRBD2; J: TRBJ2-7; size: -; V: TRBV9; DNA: TGTGCCAGCAGTGAGACTAGCGGGAGTTCCTACGAGCAGTACTTC; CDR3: CASSETSGSSYEQYF
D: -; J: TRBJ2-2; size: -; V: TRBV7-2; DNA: TGTGCCAGCAGCTCTGGACCGGGCACCGGGGAGCTGTTTTTT; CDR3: CASSSGPGTGELFF
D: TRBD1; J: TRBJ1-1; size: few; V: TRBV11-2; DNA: TGTGCCAGCAGCTCGTGGGACAGGGTCACTGAAGCTTTCTTT; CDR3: CASSSWDRVTEAFF
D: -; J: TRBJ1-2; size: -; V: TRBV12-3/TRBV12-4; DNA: TGTGCCAGCAGTATTCGTCGGGGCAACTATGGCTACACCTTC; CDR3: CASSIRRGNYGYTF
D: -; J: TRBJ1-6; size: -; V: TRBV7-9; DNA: TGTGCCAGCAGCCCAGCCGGGCCGGATAATTCACCCCTCCACTTT; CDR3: CASSPAGPDNSPLHF
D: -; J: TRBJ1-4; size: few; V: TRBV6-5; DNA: TGTGCCAGCAGTTGGGGAGGCGGAGAACTGTTTTTT; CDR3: CASSWGGGELFF
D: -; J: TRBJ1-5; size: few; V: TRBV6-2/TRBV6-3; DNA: TGTGCCAGCACCCCTCGCGGGGCGCACGGGGGCAATCAGCCCCAGCATTTT; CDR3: CASTPRGAHGGNQPQHF
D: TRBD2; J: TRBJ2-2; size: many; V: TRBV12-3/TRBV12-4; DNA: TGTGCCAGCAGCCGCGGGACTAGAGGCACCGGGGAGCTGTTTTTT; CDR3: CASSRGTRGTGELFF
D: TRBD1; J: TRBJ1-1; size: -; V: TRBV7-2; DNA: TGTGCCAGCAGGATAGGGACAGTCTACACTGAAGCTTTCTTT; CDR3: CASRIGTVYTEAFF
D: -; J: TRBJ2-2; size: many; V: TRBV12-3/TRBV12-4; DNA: TGTGCCAGCGATTGGACTGGAGCGGAGGTCACCGGGGAGCTGTTTTTT; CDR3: CASDWTGAEVTGELFF
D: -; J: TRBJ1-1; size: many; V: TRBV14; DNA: TGTGCCAGCAGCCAAGTACGGAGGGCTTACACTGAAGCTTTCTTT; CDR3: CASSQVRRAYTEAFF
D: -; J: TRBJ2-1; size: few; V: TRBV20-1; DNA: TGCAGTGCAAAGGAGGACACCGTTGATTTGAATGAGCAGTTCTTC; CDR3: CSAKEDTVDLNEQFF
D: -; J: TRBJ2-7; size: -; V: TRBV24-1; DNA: TGTGCCACCAGTGATTTGCCAGGAGAGCAGTACTTC; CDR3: CATSDLPGEQYF
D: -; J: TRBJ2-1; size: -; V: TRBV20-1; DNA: TGCAGTGCTAGAGATAGAGACTCCTACAATGAGCAGTTCTTC; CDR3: CSARDRDSYNEQFF
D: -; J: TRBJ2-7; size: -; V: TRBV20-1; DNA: TGCAGTGCTAGAGATGTGGGTTTCTCCTACGAGCAGTACTTC; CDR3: CSARDVGFSYEQYF
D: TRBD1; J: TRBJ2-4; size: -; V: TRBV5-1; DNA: TGCGCCAGCAGCTTCGGACAGGGGGCAAACATTCAGTACTTC; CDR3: CASSFGQGANIQYF
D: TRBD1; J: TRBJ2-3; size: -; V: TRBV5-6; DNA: TGTGCCAGCAGCAGGGGACAGGGTGCAGATACGCAGTATTTT; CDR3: CASSRGQGADTQYF
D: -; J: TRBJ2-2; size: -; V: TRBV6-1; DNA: TGTGCCAGCAGGGCGAGAGACACCGGGGAGCTGTTTTTT; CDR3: CASRARDTGELFF
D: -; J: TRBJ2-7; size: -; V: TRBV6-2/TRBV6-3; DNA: TGTGCCAGCAGTTACTCCCGGGACAACTCCTACGAGCAGTACTTC; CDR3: CASSYSRDNSYEQYF
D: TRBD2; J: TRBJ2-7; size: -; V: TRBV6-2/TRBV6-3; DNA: TGTGCCAGCAGTTACTACCTTCTTGGGACTAGAGGTTCCTACGAGCAGTACTTC; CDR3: CASSYYLLGTRGSYEQYF
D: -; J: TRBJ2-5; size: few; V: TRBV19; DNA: TGTGCCAGTAGTATATCGCACAGGGCAAGGGAGACCCAGTACTTC; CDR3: CASSISHRARETQYF
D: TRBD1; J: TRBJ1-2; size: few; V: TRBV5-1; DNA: TGCGCCAGCAGCGCCCAGGGACAGGCCTATGGCTACACCTTC; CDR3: CASSAQGQAYGYTF
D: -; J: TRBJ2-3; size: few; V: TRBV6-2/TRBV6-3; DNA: TGTGCCAGCAGTTATGGGCGGGGTTCAAGCACAGATACGCAGTATTTT; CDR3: CASSYGRGSSTDTQYF
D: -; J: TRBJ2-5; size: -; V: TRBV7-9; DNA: TGTGCCAGCAGCTTAGCGATAGCGGTCCAAGAGACCCAGTACTTC; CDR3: CASSLAIAVQETQYF
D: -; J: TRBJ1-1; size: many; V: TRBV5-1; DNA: TGCGCCAGCAGCTTGTTGGGAACTGAAGCTTTCTTT; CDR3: CASSLLGTEAFF
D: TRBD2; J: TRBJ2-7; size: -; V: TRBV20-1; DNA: TGCAGTGCTAGAGCGGGAGGCCAGTACTTC; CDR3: CSARAGGQYF
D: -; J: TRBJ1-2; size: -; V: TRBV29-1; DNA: TGCAGCGTGGGGGGGCAAGGTGGCTACACCTTC; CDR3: CSVGGQGGYTF
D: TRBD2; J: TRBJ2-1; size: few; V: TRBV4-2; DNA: TGTGCCAGCAGCCAAGGCCCTAGCGGGGGGGCAAATGAGCAGTTCTTC; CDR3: CASSQGPSGGANEQFF
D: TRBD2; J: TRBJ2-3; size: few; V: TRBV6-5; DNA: TGTGCCAGCAGTTACCCACTAGCGGCTAGCACAGATACGCAGTATTTT; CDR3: CASSYPLAASTDTQYF
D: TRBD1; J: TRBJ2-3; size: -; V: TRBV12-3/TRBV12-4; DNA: TGTGCCAGCAGCCCCGGGACAGGTTATAACACAGATACGCAGTATTTT; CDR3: CASSPGTGYNTDTQYF
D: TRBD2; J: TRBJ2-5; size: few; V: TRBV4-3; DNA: TGCGCCAGCAGCCAAGAAGGGAGCGGGGGCCCCAGGACCCAGTACTTC; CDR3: CASSQEGSGGPRTQYF
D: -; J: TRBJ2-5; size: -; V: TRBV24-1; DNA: TGTGCCACCAGTGATTTCAGCCAGACCCAGTACTTC; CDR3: CATSDFSQTQYF
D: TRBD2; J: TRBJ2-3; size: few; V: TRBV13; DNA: TGTGCCAGCAGCTTCGGACGGACTAGCGGGGAACCCACAGATACGCAGTATTTT; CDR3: CASSFGRTSGEPTDTQYF
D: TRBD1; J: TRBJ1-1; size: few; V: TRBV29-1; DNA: TGCAGCGCCTCTACAGGGGGCAGGAACACTGAAGCTTTCTTT; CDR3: CSASTGGRNTEAFF
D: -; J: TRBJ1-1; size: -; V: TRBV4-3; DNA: TGCGCCAGCAGCCTCGCGGTTAGGACTGAAGCTTTCTTT; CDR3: CASSLAVRTEAFF
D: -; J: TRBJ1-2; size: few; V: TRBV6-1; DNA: TGTGCCAGCACCCGATCCGGGACGATTAACTATGGCTACACCTTC; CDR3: CASTRSGTINYGYTF
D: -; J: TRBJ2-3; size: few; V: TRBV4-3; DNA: TGCGCCAGCAGCCTGGGTTATGGTCCCACAGATACGCAGTATTTT; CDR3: CASSLGYGPTDTQYF
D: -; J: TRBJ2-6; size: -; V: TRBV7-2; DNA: TGTGCCAGCAGCTTAGCGGACAGAACTGGGGCCAACGTCCTGACTTTC; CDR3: CASSLADRTGANVLTF
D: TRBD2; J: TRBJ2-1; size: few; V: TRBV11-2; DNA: TGTGCCAGCAACCCCAGGTCCCTCGGCCTAGCGGGACATAACAATGAGCAGTTCTTC; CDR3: CASNPRSLGLAGHNNEQFF
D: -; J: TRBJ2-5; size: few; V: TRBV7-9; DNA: TGTGCCAGCAGCTTAGCTGGGGAGGAGGGAGAGACCCAGTACTTC; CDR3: CASSLAGEEGETQYF
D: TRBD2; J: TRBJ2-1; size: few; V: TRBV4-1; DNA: TGCGCCAGCAGCCAACTCCCGGGACTAGGGTACAATGAGCAGTTCTTC; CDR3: CASSQLPGLGYNEQFF
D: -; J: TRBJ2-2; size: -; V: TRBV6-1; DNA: TGTGCCAGCAGAGCAAGGGGAAACACCGGGGAGCTGTTTTTT; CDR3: CASRARGNTGELFF
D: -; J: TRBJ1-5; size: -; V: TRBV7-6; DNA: TGTGCCAGCAGCTCCCATTTGGGTAATCAGCCCCAGCATTTT; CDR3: CASSSHLGNQPQHF
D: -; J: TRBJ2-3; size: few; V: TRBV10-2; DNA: TGCGCCAGCAGACCTCGGGGGCCCACAGATACGCAGTATTTT; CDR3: CASRPRGPTDTQYF
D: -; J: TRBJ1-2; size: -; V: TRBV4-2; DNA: TGTGCCAGCAGCCCCGAGATGAGGGGCGAAAACTATGGCTACACCTTC; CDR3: CASSPEMRGENYGYTF